These 8 T cell receptor beta chains were sequenced from one sample in a study of OX40 agonist ivuxolimab in advanced cancers. Clones were read by immunoSEQ multiplex PCR, and TCRdb kept only the in-frame ones, dropping some. The table has 50,000 to 70,000 clones, about 90% seen once. This specimen consisted of CD4+ or CD8+ T cells sorted from blood, obtained in a trial of the OX40 agonist ivuxolimab. The receptors come from an adult with an advanced solid tumor such as melanoma, head and neck, liver or kidney cancer.

This clone was detected a few times. The V gene is TRBV30, the J gene TRBJ1-4, with D uncertain. Trimming pared 0 bases from V and 0 bases from J, leaving 5 bases between. CDR3 length: 14 amino acids. Germline-derived CDR1 and CDR2 are GTSNPN and SVGIG (reference sequence). The CDR3 DNA sequence: TGTGCCTGGAGTGTATATCCAACTAATGAAAAACTGTTTTTT. Encoded protein: CAWSVYPTNEKLFF.

The chain couples TRBV6-1 to TRBJ1-1; possibly TRBD1 for D (5 bases). This CDR3 has 15 amino acids. The germline V gene encodes CDR1 MNHNS and CDR2 SASEGT. V dropped 4 bases and J dropped 1 base, with 13 bases sitting between them. The CDR3 loop reads CASSVRERGNTEAFF. The CDR3 bases are TGTGCCAGCAGTGTTCGGGAGAGGGGGAACACTGAAGCTTTCTTT.

This clone was recorded once. The V gene is TRBV11-2, the J gene TRBJ2-7; 15 nucleotides match TRBD2. The length of the CDR3 is 15 residues. The V gene's germline CDR1 is SGHAT and CDR2 FQNNGV. The trim removed 4 bases at V and 9 bases at J, leaving 7 bases unmatched. The chain's CDR3 is CASSSRTSGRAAQYF. Written as DNA, the CDR3 is TGTGCCAGCAGCTCCCGGACTAGCGGGAGGGCTGCGCAGTACTTC.

In this sample, this clone turned up once. This chain uses TRBV5-6 with TRBJ1-2; the D is unclear. The germline CDR1 and CDR2 sequences are SGHDT and YYEEEE. CDR3 length: 13 amino acids. Trimming took off 2 bases at V and 3 bases at J, with 8 bases between the two ends. CDR3 DNA sequence: TGTGCCAGCAGCTTCGGCAACTACTATGGCTACACCTTC. Encoded protein: CASSFGNYYGYTF.

The rearrangement joins TRBV28 to TRBJ1-4, with TRBD1 matching 9 bases. Germline CDR1 is MDHEN and CDR2 is SYDVKM. The CDR3 sequence is 15 residues long. The J segment lost 7 bases and the V segment lost 5 bases, leaving 8 bases of the junction unmatched. DNA of the CDR3: TGTGCCAGCAGTCCATACAGGGGGCTAACTGAAAAACTGTTTTTT. It yields the protein CASSPYRGLTEKLFF.

This chain links TRBV14 with TRBJ2-5; D is ambiguous. The CDR3 is 13 residues long. V was shortened by 1 base and J by 4 bases, with 7 bases between the two germline ends. In germline, CDR1 is SGHDN, CDR2 FVKESK. The CDR3 sequence is CASSQALVETQYF. DNA of the CDR3: TGTGCCAGCAGCCAAGCCTTAGTAGAGACCCAGTACTTC.

V and J are TRBV2 and TRBJ2-1; TRBD1 matches at 7 bases. Germline V gene lookup returns CDR1 SNHLY and CDR2 FYNNEI. The V gene end was trimmed by 9 bases and the J gene end by 5 bases; junction bases not matched to a gene: 13. The CDR3 has 15 amino acids. This chain's CDR3 is CARRQGGPMDNEQFF. CDR3 DNA: TGTGCCAGACGACAGGGTGGCCCTATGGACAATGAGCAGTTCTTC.

This clone has more than one count but fewer than ten. The V gene is TRBV7-9, the J gene TRBJ1-2, with TRBD1 as a possible D gene (5 bases). Deletions cut 0 bases from V and 5 bases from J, with 7 bases between. The CDR3 extends over 13 amino acids. Germline CDR1 SEHNR, CDR2 FQNEAQ (reference sequence). The CDR3 sequence: CASSLARVYGYTF. DNA for the CDR3: TGTGCCAGCAGCTTAGCCAGGGTTTATGGCTACACCTTC.